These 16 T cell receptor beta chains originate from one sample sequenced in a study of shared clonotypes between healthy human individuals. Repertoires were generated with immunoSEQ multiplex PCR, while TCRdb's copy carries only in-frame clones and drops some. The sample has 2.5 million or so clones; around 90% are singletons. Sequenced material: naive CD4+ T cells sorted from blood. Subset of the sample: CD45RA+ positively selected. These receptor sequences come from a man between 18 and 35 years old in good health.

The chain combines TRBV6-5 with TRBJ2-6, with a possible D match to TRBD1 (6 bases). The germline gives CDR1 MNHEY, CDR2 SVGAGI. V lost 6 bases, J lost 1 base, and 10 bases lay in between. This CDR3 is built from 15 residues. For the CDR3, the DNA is TGTGCCAGCAGCCCCGGGACATCTGGGGCCAACGTCCTGACTTTC. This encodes CASSPGTSGANVLTF.

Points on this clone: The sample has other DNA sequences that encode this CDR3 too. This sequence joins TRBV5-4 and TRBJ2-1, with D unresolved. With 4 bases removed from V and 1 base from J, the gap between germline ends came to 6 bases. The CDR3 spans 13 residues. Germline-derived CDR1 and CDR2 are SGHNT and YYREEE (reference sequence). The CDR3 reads CASSPGSYNEQFF. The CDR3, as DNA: TGTGCCAGCAGCCCTGGTTCCTACAATGAGCAGTTCTTC.

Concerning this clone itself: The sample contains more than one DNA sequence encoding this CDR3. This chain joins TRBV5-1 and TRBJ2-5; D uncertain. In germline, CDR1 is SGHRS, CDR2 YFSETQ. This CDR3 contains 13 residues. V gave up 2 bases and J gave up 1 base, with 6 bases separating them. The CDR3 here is CASSFGAQETQYF. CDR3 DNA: TGCGCCAGCAGCTTCGGTGCCCAAGAGACCCAGTACTTC.

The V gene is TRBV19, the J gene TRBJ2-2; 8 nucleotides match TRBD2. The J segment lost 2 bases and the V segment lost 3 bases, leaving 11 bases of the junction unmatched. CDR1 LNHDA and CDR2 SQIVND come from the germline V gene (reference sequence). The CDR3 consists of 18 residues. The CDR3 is CASSMAPTSATNTGELFF. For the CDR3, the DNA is TGTGCCAGTAGTATGGCCCCGACTAGCGCGACAAACACCGGGGAGCTGTTTTTT.

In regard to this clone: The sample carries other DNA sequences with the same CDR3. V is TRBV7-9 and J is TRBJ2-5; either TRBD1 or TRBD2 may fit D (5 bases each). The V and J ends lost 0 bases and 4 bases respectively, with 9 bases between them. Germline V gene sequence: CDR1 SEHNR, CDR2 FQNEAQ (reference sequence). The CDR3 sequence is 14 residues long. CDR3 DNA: TGTGCCAGCAGCTTAGCAGGGACCAGAGAGACCCAGTACTTC. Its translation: CASSLAGTRETQYF.

The CDR3 coding sequence is TGCGCCAGCAGCCAAAGTGCGGGTTGGAGCACAGATACGCAGTATTTT. It codes for CASSQSAGWSTDTQYF. This chain links TRBV4-1 with TRBJ2-3; tentatively, D is TRBD2 (5 bases). Germline V gene lookup returns CDR1 MGHRA and CDR2 YSYEKL. This CDR3 has 16 residues. Between the trimmed V and J ends, which lost 2 bases and 0 bases, there was a span of 12 bases.

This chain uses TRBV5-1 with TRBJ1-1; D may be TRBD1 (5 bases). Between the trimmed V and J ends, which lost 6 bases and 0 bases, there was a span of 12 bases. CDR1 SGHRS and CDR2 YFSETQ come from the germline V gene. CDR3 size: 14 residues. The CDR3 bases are TGCGCCAGCACCCAGGGCGGGTTGAACACTGAAGCTTTCTTT. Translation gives CASTQGGLNTEAFF.

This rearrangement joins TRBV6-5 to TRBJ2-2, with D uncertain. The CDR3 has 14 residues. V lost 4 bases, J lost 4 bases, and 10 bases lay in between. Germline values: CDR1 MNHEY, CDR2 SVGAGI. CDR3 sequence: CASSWVGTTGELFF. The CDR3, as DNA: TGTGCCAGCAGTTGGGTGGGAACCACCGGGGAGCTGTTTTTT.

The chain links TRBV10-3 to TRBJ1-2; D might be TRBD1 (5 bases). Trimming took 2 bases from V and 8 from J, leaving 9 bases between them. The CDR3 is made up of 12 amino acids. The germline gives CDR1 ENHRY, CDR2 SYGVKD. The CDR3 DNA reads TGTGCCATCAGTGAGGGGGCCGTAGGCTACACCTTC. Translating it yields CAISEGAVGYTF.

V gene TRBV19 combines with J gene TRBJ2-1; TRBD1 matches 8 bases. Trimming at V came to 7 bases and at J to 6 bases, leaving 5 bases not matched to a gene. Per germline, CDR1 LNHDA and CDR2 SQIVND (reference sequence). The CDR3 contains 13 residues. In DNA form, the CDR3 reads TGTGCCAGTATTGGACAGGGCCGCAATGAGCAGTTCTTC. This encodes CASIGQGRNEQFF.

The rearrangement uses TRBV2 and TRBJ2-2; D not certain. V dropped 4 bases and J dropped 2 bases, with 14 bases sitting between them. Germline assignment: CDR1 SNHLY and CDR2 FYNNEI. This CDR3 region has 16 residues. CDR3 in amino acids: CASSGTRNQNTGELFF. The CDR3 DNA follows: TGTGCCAGCAGTGGTACCAGGAACCAAAACACCGGGGAGCTGTTTTTT. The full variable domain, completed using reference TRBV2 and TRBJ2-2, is EPEVTQTPSHQVTQMGQEVILRCVPISNHLYFYWYRQILGQKVEFLVSFYNNEISEKSEIFDDQFSVERPDGSNFTLKIRSTKLEDSAMYFCASSGTRNQNTGELFFGEGSRLTVL.

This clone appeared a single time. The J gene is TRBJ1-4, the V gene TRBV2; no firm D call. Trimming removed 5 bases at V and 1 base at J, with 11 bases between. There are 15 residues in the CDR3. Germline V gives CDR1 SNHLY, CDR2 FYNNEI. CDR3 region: CASSPGGKTNEKLFF. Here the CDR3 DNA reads TGTGCCAGCAGTCCTGGAGGCAAAACTAATGAAAAACTGTTTTTT.

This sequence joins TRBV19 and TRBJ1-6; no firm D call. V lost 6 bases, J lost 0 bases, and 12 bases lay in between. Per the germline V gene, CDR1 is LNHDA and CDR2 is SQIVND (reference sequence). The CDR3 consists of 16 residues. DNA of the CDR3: TGTGCCAGTAGCTTCGGCCCTATCTCCTATAATTCACCCCTCCACTTT. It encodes CASSFGPISYNSPLHF. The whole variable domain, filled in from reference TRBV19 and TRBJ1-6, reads DGGITQSPKYLFRKEGQNVTLSCEQNLNHDAMYWYRQDPGQGLRLIYYSQIVNDFQKGDIAEGYSVSREKKESFPLTVTSAQKNPTAFYLCASSFGPISYNSPLHFGNGTRLTVT.

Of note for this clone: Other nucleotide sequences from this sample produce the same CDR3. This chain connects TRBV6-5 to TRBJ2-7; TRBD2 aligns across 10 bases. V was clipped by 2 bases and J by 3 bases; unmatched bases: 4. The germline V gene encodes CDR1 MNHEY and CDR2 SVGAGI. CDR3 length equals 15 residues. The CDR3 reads CASSYGLAGGYEQYF. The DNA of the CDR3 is TGTGCCAGCAGTTACGGATTAGCGGGAGGCTACGAGCAGTACTTC.

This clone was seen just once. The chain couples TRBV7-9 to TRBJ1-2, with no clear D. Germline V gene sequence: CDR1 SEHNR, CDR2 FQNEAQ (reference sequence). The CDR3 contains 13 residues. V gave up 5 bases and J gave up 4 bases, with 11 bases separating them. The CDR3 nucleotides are TGTGCCAGCAGCCAATCCGGGATCTATGGCTACACCTTC. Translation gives CASSQSGIYGYTF.

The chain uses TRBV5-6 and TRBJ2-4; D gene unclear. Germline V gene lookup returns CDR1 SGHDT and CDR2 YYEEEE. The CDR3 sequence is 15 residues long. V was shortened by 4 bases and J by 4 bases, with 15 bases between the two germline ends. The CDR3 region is CASSGVGTPKNIQYF. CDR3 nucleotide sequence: TGTGCCAGCAGCGGGGTAGGAACCCCGAAAAACATTCAGTACTTC.